This T cell receptor (beta chain) comes out of a study of tumor and adjacent non-tumor tissue in lung cancer listed by TCRdb under 2018. About the full investigation: The cohort included roughly 11 adenocarcinoma, a couple of squamous cell carcinoma and 1 small cell lung cancer patients. The 15 enrolled patients, of whom approximately ten were men and 5 were women, were aged roughly 31 to 80 years and were diagnosed with TNM stage I to III disease. Using bulk TCRbeta repertoires from roughly 14 lung cancer patients, the study set lung tumor tissue side by side with matched distant non-tumor lung tissue. For each patient, one tumor sample and one normal lung sample were taken, giving 25 to 30 paired specimens that underwent TCRbeta CDR3 sequencing. Sequencing produced about 130 million productive TCRbeta reads in total, an average of approximately 4 million reads per sample. General conclusions and limits of the study: Neither the sequencing platform nor unique molecular identifiers are named or mentioned anywhere in the methods. TCR diversity (inverse Simpson) was significantly higher in tumor than in normal lung tissue (around 450 vs 150, P = 0.0075, Mann-Whitney U test). The top 100 clones made up a significantly larger cumulative share of the repertoire in normal lung than in tumor tissue. With only roughly 14 patients in the cohort, the authors noted that larger samples and more detailed clinical data are needed. Peripheral blood was not sequenced, so blood TCRbeta repertoires in these lung cancer patients were not examined. TCR diversity was significantly higher in younger patients, and greater tumor TCR diversity was associated with shorter overall survival and shorter disease-free survival.

On this clonotype itself: The clone's antigen remains unknown. This may be a read error: a much more frequent sequence differs by one nucleotide.

RNA was extracted from bulk unsorted tissue and checked for quality with a NanoDrop ND-1000 and an Agilent 2100. The normal lung samples consisted of distant non-tumor tissue collected more than 3 cm from the tumor edge. All donors had newly diagnosed lung cancer, had not received prior chemotherapy, and were admitted for thoracic surgery in China between August and November 2014. The study excluded patients who had received radiotherapy or chemotherapy before or who had another cancer at the same time. Pieces of surgical tissue measuring about 1-2.1 cm3 were kept in RNAlater solution and stored at -80 degrees C until use. Library creation used multiplex PCR. Sequencing instrument: Illumina HiSeq 2500. Following protocols modified from ARM-PCR, the researchers constructed TCRbeta libraries through three rounds of nested PCR with primers (Table S4). Before sequencing, PCR products of 200-500 bp were cut from the gel and purified using the QIAquick gel extraction kit. As for the authors' bioinformatics: Reads were cleaned with Trimmomatic, merged with FLASH into complete CDR3 sequences, and assigned to V(D)J germline segments with MiTCR. Clonal diversity was computed as the inverse Simpson's index with VDJtools. In-frame sequences without a premature stop codon were defined as productive reads. Using fastp trimming at Q25 and MiXCR clonotype assembly, TCRdb reanalyzed the public sequencing data and kept in-frame beta chains. Rows are combined by CDR3 protein, so each entry shows the most common genes and DNA. None of the V and J calls come from the authors' own analysis; TCRdb made them. Recorded for this sample are 90,000 to 100,000 distinct CDR3 sequences; approximately 80% of them occurred a single time. The ten largest clones take up under 40% of the sample.

Its CDR3 holds 13 amino acids, cysteine through phenylalanine. Only the CDR3 DNA is retained, 39 bases long and in frame from the first base. CDR1 and CDR2, looked up from the germline V gene, are KGHDR and SFDVKD. Trimming accounts for 9 bases at V and 2 bases at J, while the number of junction bases matched to no gene is 2. The TCR sequence derives from a man aged 55 to 69 with small cell lung cancer. The material sequenced was distant non-tumor lung tissue. The chain joins TRBV24-1 to TRBJ2-5, and 10 junction bases match TRBD2. The DNA reads as follows: TGTGCCACCGGACTAGCGGTGCAAGAGACCCAGTACTTC. Its product reads: CATGLAVQETQYF.